This is a list of T cell receptor beta chains from one sample in a study of OX40 agonist ivuxolimab in advanced cancers. Generated by immunoSEQ multiplex PCR, the TCRdb table keeps only in-frame clones and is missing some. The table lists 70,000 to 75,000 clones, around 87% of them singletons. The source material was CD4+ or CD8+ T cells sorted from blood, sampled in a trial of the OX40 agonist ivuxolimab. Receptor source: an adult with an advanced solid tumor such as melanoma, head and neck, liver or kidney cancer. CDR3s include the opening cysteine and the closing phenylalanine or tryptophan. The order of the fields is J gene, clone size, V gene, D gene, CDR3 protein, CDR3 DNA. The D gene is left open where the match is weak. Clone size is given for some rows only: seen once, a few or many times, or a class if the clone is expanded.

j_call: TRBJ2-2
clone_size: once
v_call: TRBV19
d_call: TRBD1
cdr3_aa: CASSQGAFNHGELFF
cdr3_nt: TGTGCCAGTAGTCAGGGGGCCTTCAATCACGGGGAGCTGTTTTTT

j_call: TRBJ1-1
clone_size: .
v_call: TRBV7-2
d_call: .
cdr3_aa: CASSLGTDMNTEAFF
cdr3_nt: TGTGCCAGCAGCTTAGGGACAGACATGAACACTGAAGCTTTCTTT

j_call: TRBJ2-1
clone_size: .
v_call: TRBV19
d_call: .
cdr3_aa: CASSITPEAYNEQFF
cdr3_nt: TGTGCCAGTAGTATCACACCGGAGGCGTACAATGAGCAGTTCTTC

j_call: TRBJ2-2
clone_size: few
v_call: TRBV7-3
d_call: .
cdr3_aa: CASSLGLHSGELFF
cdr3_nt: TGTGCCAGCAGCTTGGGCCTTCACAGCGGGGAGCTGTTTTTT

j_call: TRBJ2-5
clone_size: .
v_call: TRBV6-6
d_call: TRBD1
cdr3_aa: CASSRQGQETQYF
cdr3_nt: TGTGCCAGCAGCCGACAGGGCCAAGAGACCCAGTACTTC

j_call: TRBJ1-2
clone_size: few
v_call: TRBV7-8
d_call: .
cdr3_aa: CASSLRGVGYGYTF
cdr3_nt: TGTGCCAGCAGCTTACGAGGGGTGGGCTATGGCTACACCTTC

j_call: TRBJ2-5
clone_size: .
v_call: TRBV28
d_call: TRBD2
cdr3_aa: CASSKGGAGEETQYF
cdr3_nt: TGTGCCAGCAGCAAGGGGGGAGCGGGGGAAGAGACCCAGTACTTC

j_call: TRBJ2-3
clone_size: .
v_call: TRBV28
d_call: TRBD1
cdr3_aa: CASRPGQGAIDTQYF
cdr3_nt: TGTGCCAGCAGACCAGGACAGGGGGCAATAGATACGCAGTATTTT

j_call: TRBJ1-4
clone_size: .
v_call: TRBV30
d_call: .
cdr3_aa: CAWSVRSNEKLFF
cdr3_nt: TGTGCCTGGAGTGTCCGTTCTAATGAAAAACTGTTTTTT

j_call: TRBJ2-1
clone_size: .
v_call: TRBV29-1
d_call: TRBD2
cdr3_aa: CSVDHTGLVQQFF
cdr3_nt: TGCAGCGTCGACCATACGGGACTAGTCCAACAGTTCTTC